The 5 T cell receptor beta chains reported below all come from one sample, sequenced in a study of prognosis after radiotherapy for stage I lung cancer. Template was genomic DNA; TCR beta CDR3 amplified in two multiplex PCR rounds. During first-round PCR, primers specific to each TRBV and TRBJ gene were used. TCRdb reprocessed the multiplex PCR reads via MiXCR and lists one record per CDR3 protein. Of fewer than 65,000 distinct CDR3 sequences in the sample, less than 35% were seen once. The source was PBMCs, collected before or after stereotactic body radiation therapy (not recorded which). These receptors were collected from a donor aged 50 or older with non-small cell lung cancer.

The rearrangement links TRBV6-2 or TRBV6-3 to TRBJ1-1, with D perhaps matching TRBD1 (5 bases). CDR3 length: 17 amino acids. Trimming stripped 2 bases from V and 2 bases from J, with 18 bases between. The germline CDR1 and CDR2 sequences are MNHEY and SVGEGT. The CDR3, as DNA: TGTGCCAGCAGTTACGGACGGAGGACACAACGAAACACTGAAGCTTTCTTT. Translating gives CASSYGRRTQRNTEAFF.

This clonotype was recorded many times. The genes are TRBV12-3 or TRBV12-4 and TRBJ1-4; a possible D gene is TRBD1 (5 bases). Trimming left V 3 bases short and J 8 bases short, with 13 bases between. This CDR3 has 14 residues. CDR3 DNA sequence: TGTGCCAGCAGTTTGTTGGGGGGTGGAGAAAAACTGTTTTTT. Its translation is CASSLLGGGEKLFF.

A word on this clonotype: With a much larger clone just one base away, this may be a read error. This chain joins TRBV7-3 and TRBJ2-2; D not certain. The CDR3 has 13 amino acids. From germline, CDR1 is SGHTA and CDR2 FQGTGA. Trimming removed 7 bases from V and 6 bases from J, with 12 bases in between. The CDR3 DNA reads TGTGCCAGCATCCTTTTCGCCTCCGGGGAGCTGTTTTTT. The encoded protein is CASILFASGELFF.

There are many counts of this clonotype. The gene calls are TRBV7-3 and TRBJ1-5, with a tentative D call TRBD1 (6 bases). The CDR3 runs to 15 residues. Germline CDR1 and CDR2: SGHTA and FQGTGA. Trimming pared 2 bases from V and 5 bases from J, leaving 13 bases between. The CDR3 sequence: CASSLGGRGDQPQHF. In DNA form, the CDR3 reads TGTGCCAGCAGCTTAGGGGGGCGAGGGGATCAGCCCCAGCATTTT.

Concerning this clonotype itself: This sequence is one base from a far larger clone and is likely a read error. The chain has TRBV6-5 and TRBJ2-7; the D gene is possibly TRBD1 (6 bases). There are 16 residues in the CDR3. Germline loops: CDR1 MNHEY, CDR2 SVGAGI. Trimming cost V 2 bases and J 1 base, with 15 bases left between them. The CDR3: CASSYPSRGLSYEQYF. CDR3 bases: TGTGCCAGCAGTTACCCCAGCAGGGGATTGTCCTACGAGCAGTACTTC.